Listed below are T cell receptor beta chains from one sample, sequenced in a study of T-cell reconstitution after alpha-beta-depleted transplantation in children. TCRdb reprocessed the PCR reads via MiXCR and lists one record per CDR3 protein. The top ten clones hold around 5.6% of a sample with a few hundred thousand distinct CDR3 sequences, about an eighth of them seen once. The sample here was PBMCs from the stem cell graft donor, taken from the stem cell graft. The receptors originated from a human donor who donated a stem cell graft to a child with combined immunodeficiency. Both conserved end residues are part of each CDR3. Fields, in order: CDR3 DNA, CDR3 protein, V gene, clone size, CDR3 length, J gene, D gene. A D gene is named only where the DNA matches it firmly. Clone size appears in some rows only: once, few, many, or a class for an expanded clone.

TGTGCCAGCAGGGAGGGTACCGGGACTAGCGGGGGACCCTACGAGCAGTACTTC | CASREGTGTSGGPYEQYF | TRBV7-9 | few | 18 | TRBJ2-7 | TRBD2
TGCAGTGCTAAGCCATCGGCGGGGTGGGAGACCCAGTACTTC | CSAKPSAGWETQYF | TRBV20-1 | NA | 14 | TRBJ2-5 | NA
TGCAGTGCTAGAGATGGTAGGGGGGGAGAGACCCAGTACTTC | CSARDGRGGETQYF | TRBV20-1 | NA | 14 | TRBJ2-5 | NA
TGCAGCGTAACTCGTTGGGACAAACGACGGGGCACCGGGGAGCTGTTTTTT | CSVTRWDKRRGTGELFF | TRBV29-1 | many | 17 | TRBJ2-2 | NA
TGTGCCAGCAGTTACCGGGCGGGGGTGGCGAGGATGGACACTGAAGCTTTCTTT | CASSYRAGVARMDTEAFF | TRBV6-2/TRBV6-3 | NA | 18 | TRBJ1-1 | NA
TGTGCCATCGATACAGGACCGAGCTCCTACAATGAGCAGTTCTTC | CAIDTGPSSYNEQFF | TRBV6-2/TRBV6-3 | few | 15 | TRBJ2-1 | NA
TGTGCCAGCAGCTTGTACAGGGGGAACACTGAAGCTTTCTTT | CASSLYRGNTEAFF | TRBV5-5 | few | 14 | TRBJ1-1 | TRBD1
TGTGCCTGGACCGCGGGAGTAGGCCACCAAGAGACCCAGTACTTC | CAWTAGVGHQETQYF | TRBV30 | few | 15 | TRBJ2-5 | TRBD2
TGTGCCAGCAGCTTAGGCTCGGGGAACCTCCAAGAGACCCAGTACTTC | CASSLGSGNLQETQYF | TRBV7-8 | NA | 16 | TRBJ2-5 | NA
TGCAGTGCCTCTAGCGGGGACTACACAGATACGCAGTATTTT | CSASSGDYTDTQYF | TRBV20-1 | few | 14 | TRBJ2-3 | TRBD2
TGTGCCATCAGTGAGTCGGCAGGGGGTCTTTATGGCTACACCTTC | CAISESAGGLYGYTF | TRBV10-3 | NA | 15 | TRBJ1-2 | TRBD1
TGTGCCAGCAGCTTGTGGGCCAGGGTCTACGAGCAGTACTTC | CASSLWARVYEQYF | TRBV5-6 | few | 14 | TRBJ2-7 | NA
TGTGCCACCAGCAGAGGTTTTGATTCCTACGAGCAGTACTTC | CATSRGFDSYEQYF | TRBV15 | NA | 14 | TRBJ2-7 | NA
TGCGCCAGCAGCTTGGCTCTAGCTTCCAATGAGCAGTTCTTC | CASSLALASNEQFF | TRBV5-1 | many | 14 | TRBJ2-1 | NA
TGTGCCAGCAGAGAGACAACCCACCACACAGATACGCAGTATTTT | CASRETTHHTDTQYF | TRBV2 | few | 15 | TRBJ2-3 | NA
TGTGCCAGCAGTTTAACTATCCACCCGGGACAGGGTCCCCACGAGCAGTACTTC | CASSLTIHPGQGPHEQYF | TRBV12-3/TRBV12-4 | NA | 18 | TRBJ2-7 | TRBD1
TGTGCCAGCAGTTACGGACAGGGAGGACTAGCGGGAGGGATTGGATCCTACAATGAGCAGTTCTTC | CASSYGQGGLAGGIGSYNEQFF | TRBV6-2/TRBV6-3 | few | 22 | TRBJ2-1 | TRBD2
TGTGCCAGCAGCTTAGTATGGCTAGACTTTGGCAATGAGCAGTTCTTC | CASSLVWLDFGNEQFF | TRBV11-2 | many | 16 | TRBJ2-1 | NA
TGTGCCAGCAGCCCCCTCCCCAACTATGGCTACACCTTC | CASSPLPNYGYTF | TRBV7-8 | NA | 13 | TRBJ1-2 | NA
TGTGCCATCAGTGAGTCGGGTTTCGACAGGAAAGCCTACGAGCAGTACTTC | CAISESGFDRKAYEQYF | TRBV10-3 | many | 17 | TRBJ2-7 | NA
TGTGCCAGCAGCTCGGTTCCCACTGAGCAGTTCTTC | CASSSVPTEQFF | TRBV7-8 | many | 12 | TRBJ2-1 | NA
TGTGCCAGCAGTGAGTTCGGGGAAACCGGGGAGCTGTTTTTT | CASSEFGETGELFF | TRBV6-4 | few | 14 | TRBJ2-2 | NA
TGCAGTGCTAGTGGGGTCGGGGGCTATACCGGGGAGCTGTTTTTT | CSASGVGGYTGELFF | TRBV20-1 | NA | 15 | TRBJ2-2 | NA
TGTGCCAGCAGCGGCCGTTATGGGGCCAACGTCCTGACTTTC | CASSGRYGANVLTF | TRBV11-1 | NA | 14 | TRBJ2-6 | NA
TGTGCCAGCAGCTTGCGGAACTCCTACGAGCAGTACTTC | CASSLRNSYEQYF | TRBV5-6 | few | 13 | TRBJ2-7 | NA
TGCAGTGCTAGGGGAAAATCCTTATACAATGAGCAGTTCTTC | CSARGKSLYNEQFF | TRBV20-1 | few | 14 | TRBJ2-1 | NA
TGTGCCAGCAGCGTAGAAAGCGGGGTTAAAGAGACCCAGTACTTC | CASSVESGVKETQYF | TRBV9 | many | 15 | TRBJ2-5 | TRBD2
TGTGCCAGCAGCTCCGGTCTGACCGCTGGAAACACCATATATTTT | CASSSGLTAGNTIYF | TRBV12-3/TRBV12-4 | many | 15 | TRBJ1-3 | NA
TGTGCCAGCAGTTTCTCCTGGACCGTTTTTAGTTCTGGGGCCAACGTCCTGACTTTC | CASSFSWTVFSSGANVLTF | TRBV27 | NA | 19 | TRBJ2-6 | NA
TGTGCCAGCAGTTACTCTGGTTTGCCGGGACTAGCGGGAGCTTACGAGCAGTACTTC | CASSYSGLPGLAGAYEQYF | TRBV6-5 | few | 19 | TRBJ2-7 | TRBD2